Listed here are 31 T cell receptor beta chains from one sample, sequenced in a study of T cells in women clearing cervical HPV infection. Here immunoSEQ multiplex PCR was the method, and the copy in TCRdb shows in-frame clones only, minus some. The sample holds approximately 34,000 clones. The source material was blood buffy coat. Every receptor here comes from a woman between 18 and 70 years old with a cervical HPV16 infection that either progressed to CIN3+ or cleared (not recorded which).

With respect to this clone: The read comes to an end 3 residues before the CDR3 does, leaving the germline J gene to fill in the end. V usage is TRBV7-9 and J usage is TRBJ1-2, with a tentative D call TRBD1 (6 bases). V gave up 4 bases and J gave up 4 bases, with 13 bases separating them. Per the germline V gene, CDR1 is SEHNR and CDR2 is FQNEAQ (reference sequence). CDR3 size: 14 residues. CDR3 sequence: CASSSTGGSYGYTF. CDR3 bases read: TGTGCCAGCAGCTCAACGGGGGGCAGCTATGGC.

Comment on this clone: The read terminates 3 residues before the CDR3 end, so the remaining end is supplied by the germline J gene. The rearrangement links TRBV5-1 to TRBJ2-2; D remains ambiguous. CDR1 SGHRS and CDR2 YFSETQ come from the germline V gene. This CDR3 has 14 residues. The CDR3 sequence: CASSSHDPNEKLFF. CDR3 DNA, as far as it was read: TGCGCCAGCAGCTCCCATGATCCTAATGAAAAG.

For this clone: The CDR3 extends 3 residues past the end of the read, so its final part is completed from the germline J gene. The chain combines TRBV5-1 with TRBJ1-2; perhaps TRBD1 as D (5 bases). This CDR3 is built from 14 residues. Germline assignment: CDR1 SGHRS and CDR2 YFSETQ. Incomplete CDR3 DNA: TGCGCCAGCAGCTCATTAGGGGTTGGAACCGGC. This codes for CASSSLGVGTG. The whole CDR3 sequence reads CASSSLGVGTGYTF.

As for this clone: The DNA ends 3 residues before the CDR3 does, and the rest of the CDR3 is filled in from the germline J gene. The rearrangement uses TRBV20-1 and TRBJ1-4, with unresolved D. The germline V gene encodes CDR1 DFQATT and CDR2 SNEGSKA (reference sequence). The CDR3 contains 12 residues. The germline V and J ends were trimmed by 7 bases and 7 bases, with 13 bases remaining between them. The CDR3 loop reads CSVADSVEKLFF. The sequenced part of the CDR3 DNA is TGCAGTGTAGCGGATTCCGTTGAAAAA.

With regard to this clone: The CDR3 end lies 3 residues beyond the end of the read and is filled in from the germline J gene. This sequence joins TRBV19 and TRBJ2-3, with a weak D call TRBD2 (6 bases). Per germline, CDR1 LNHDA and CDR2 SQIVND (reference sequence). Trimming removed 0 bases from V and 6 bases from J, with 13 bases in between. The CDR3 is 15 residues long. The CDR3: CASSIDRGRRDTQYF. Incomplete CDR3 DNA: TGTGCCAGTAGTATAGATCGGGGGAGGAGGGATACG.

The CDR3 bases that were read are TGTGCCAGCAGCTTAACGTCAGGGAGTAGCTCTAACTATGGC. Protein sequence: CASSLTSGSSSNYG. The full CDR3 is CASSLTSGSSSNYGYTF. The chain has TRBV7-3 and TRBJ1-2, with D possibly TRBD1 on 5 matching bases. Read sequence stops 3 residues before the CDR3 end, and the germline J gene provides the missing end. This CDR3 spans 17 amino acids. The germline V and J ends were trimmed by 0 bases and 0 bases, with 14 bases remaining between them. CDR1 is SGHTA, CDR2 FQGTGA, per germline.

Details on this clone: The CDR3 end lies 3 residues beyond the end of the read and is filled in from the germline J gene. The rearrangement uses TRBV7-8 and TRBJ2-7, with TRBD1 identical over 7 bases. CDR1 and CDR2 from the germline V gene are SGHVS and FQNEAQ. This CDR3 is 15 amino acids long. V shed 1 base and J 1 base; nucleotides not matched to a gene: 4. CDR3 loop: CASSLETGISYEQYF. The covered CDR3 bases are TGTGCCAGCAGCTTAGAGACAGGGATATCCTACGAG.

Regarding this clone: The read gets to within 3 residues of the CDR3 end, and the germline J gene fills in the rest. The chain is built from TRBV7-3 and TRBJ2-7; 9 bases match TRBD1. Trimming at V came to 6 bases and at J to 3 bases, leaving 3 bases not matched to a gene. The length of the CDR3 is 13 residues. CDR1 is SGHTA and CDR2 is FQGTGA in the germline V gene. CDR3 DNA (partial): TGTGCCAGCAGTACGGGACAGGGCTACGAG. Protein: CASSTGQGYE. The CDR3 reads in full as CASSTGQGYEQYF.

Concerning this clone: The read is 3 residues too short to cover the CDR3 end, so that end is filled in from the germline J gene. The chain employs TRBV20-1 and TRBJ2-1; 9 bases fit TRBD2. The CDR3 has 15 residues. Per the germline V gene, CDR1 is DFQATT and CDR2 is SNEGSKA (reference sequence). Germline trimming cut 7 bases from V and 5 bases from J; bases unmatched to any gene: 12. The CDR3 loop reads CSVFPLAGVDNEQFF. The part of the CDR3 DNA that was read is TGCAGTGTGTTTCCCTTAGCGGGAGTCGACAATGAG.

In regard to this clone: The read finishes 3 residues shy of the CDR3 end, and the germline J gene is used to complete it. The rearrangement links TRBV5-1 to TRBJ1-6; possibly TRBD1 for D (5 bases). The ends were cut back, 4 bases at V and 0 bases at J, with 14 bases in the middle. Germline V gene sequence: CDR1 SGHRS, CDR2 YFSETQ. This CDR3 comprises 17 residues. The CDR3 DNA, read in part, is TGCGCCAGCAGCGTCGGGGGTGGGAGCTCCTATAATTCACCC. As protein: CASSVGGGSSYNSP. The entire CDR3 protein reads CASSVGGGSSYNSPLHF.

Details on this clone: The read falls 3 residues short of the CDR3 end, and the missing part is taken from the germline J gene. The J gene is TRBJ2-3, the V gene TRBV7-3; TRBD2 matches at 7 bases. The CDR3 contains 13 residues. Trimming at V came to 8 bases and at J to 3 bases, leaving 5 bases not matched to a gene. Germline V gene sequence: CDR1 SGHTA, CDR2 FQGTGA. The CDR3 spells CASSSGKTDTQYF. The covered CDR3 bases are TGTGCCAGCTCAAGCGGGAAAACAGATACG.

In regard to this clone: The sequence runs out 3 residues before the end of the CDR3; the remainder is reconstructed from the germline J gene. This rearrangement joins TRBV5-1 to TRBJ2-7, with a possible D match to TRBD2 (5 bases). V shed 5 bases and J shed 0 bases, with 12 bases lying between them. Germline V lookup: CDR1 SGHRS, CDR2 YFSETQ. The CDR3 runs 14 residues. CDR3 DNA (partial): TGCGCCAGCAGTCGGGCGGGTAGCTCCTACGAG. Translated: CASSRAGSSYE. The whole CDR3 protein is CASSRAGSSYEQYF.

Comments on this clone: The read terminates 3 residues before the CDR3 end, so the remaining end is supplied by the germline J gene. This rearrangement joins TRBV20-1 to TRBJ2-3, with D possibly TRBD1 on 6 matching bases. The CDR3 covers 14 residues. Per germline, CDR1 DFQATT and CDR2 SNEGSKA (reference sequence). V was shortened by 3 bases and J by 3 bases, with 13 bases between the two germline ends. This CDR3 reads CSARKQGPTDTQYF. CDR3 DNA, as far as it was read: TGCAGTGCTAGGAAACAGGGTCCAACAGATACG.

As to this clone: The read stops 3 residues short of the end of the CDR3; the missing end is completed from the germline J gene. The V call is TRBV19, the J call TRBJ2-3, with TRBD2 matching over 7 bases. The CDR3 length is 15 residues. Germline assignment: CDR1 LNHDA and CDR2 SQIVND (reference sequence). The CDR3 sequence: CATLGGGSLSQPQYF. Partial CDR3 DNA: TGTGCCACATTGGGGGGGGGTTCTCTCAGTCAGCCG.

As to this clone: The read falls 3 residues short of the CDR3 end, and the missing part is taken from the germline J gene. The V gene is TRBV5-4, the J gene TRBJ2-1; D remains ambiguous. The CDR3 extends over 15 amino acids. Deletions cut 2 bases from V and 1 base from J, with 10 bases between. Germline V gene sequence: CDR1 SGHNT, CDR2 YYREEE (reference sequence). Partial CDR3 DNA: TGTGCCAGCAGCTTTCTAGTTAGGTCCTACAATGAG. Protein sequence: CASSFLVRSYNE. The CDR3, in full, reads CASSFLVRSYNEQFF.

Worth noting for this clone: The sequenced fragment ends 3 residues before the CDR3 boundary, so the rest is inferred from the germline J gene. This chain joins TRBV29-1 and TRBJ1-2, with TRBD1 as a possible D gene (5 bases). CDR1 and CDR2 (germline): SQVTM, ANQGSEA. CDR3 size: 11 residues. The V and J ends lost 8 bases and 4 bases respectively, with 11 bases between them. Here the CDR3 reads CSSRAGYGYTF. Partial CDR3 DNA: TGCAGCTCCAGGGCCGGCTATGGC.

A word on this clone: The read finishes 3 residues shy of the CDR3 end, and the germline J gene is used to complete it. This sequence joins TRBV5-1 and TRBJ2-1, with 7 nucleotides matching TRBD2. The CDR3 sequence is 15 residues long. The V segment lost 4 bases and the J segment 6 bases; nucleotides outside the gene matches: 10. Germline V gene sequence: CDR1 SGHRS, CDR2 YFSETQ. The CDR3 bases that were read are TGCGCCAGCAGCATAATAGCGGGTGGCCTCAATGAG. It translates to CASSIIAGGLNE. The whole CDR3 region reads CASSIIAGGLNEQFF.

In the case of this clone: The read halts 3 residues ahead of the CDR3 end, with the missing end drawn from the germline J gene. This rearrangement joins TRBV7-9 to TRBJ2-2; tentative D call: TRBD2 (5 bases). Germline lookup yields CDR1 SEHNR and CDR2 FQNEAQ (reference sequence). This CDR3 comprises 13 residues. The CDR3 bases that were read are TGTGCCAGCGCGCGGGTGAATCGCGAAAAG. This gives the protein CASARVNREK. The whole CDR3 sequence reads CASARVNREKLFF. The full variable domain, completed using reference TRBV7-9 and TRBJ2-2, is DTGVSQNPRHKITKRGQNVTFRCDPISEHNRLYWYRQTLGQGPEFLTYFQNEAQLEKSRLLSDRFSAERPKGSFSTLEIQRTEQGDSAMYLCASARVNREKLFFGEGSRLTVL.

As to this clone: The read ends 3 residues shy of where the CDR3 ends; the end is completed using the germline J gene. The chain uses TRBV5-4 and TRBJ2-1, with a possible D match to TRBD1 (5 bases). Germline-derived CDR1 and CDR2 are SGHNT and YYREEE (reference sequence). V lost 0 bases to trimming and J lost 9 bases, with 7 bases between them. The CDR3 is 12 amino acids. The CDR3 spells CASSLGGIEQFF. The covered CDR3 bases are TGTGCCAGCAGCTTGGGGGGCATTGAG.

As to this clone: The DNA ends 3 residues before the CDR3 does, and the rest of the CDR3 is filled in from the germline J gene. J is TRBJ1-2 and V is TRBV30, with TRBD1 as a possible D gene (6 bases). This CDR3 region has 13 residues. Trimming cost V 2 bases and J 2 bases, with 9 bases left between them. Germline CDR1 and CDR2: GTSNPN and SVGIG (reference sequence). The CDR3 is CAWSLGGNYGYTF. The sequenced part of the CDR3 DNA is TGTGCCTGGAGTCTAGGGGGAAACTATGGC.

CDR3 DNA (partial): TGTGCCACCGGACAGGGGGCCTATCAGCCC. Encoded protein: CATGQGAYQP. The CDR3 in its entirety is CATGQGAYQPQHF. The chain joins TRBV2 to TRBJ1-5; 11 positions match TRBD1. The CDR3 extends 3 residues past the end of the read, so its final part is completed from the germline J gene. V dropped 10 bases and J dropped 5; count of bases not matched to a gene: 4. The CDR3 sequence is 13 residues long. Germline V CDR1 and CDR2: SNHLY, FYNNEI. Supplemented by reference TRBV2 and TRBJ1-5, the full variable domain reads EPEVTQTPSHQVTQMGQEVILRCVPISNHLYFYWYRQILGQKVEFLVSFYNNEISEKSEIFDDQFSVERPDGSNFTLKIRSTKLEDSAMYFCATGQGAYQPQHFGDGTRLSIL.

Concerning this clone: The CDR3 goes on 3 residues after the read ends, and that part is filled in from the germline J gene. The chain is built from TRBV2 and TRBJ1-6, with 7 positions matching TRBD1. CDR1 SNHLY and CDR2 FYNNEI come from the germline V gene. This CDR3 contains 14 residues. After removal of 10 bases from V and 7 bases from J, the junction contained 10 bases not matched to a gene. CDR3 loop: CATSNRGLNSPLHF. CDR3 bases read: TGTGCCACCTCAAACAGGGGTTTGAATTCACCC. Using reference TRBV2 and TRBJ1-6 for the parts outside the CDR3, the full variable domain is EPEVTQTPSHQVTQMGQEVILRCVPISNHLYFYWYRQILGQKVEFLVSFYNNEISEKSEIFDDQFSVERPDGSNFTLKIRSTKLEDSAMYFCATSNRGLNSPLHFGNGTRLTVT.

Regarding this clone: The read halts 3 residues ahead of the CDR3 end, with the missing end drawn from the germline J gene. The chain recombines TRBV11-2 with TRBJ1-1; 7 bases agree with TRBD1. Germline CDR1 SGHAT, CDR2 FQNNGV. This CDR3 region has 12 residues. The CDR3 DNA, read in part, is TGTGCCAGCAGCCAGAACAGGGGCCAA. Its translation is CASSQNRGQ. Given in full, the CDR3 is CASSQNRGQAFF.

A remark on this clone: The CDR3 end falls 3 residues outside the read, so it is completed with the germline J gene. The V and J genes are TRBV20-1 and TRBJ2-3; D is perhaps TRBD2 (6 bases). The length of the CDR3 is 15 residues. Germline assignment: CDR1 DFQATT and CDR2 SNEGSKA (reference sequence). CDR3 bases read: TGCAGTGCTAGACCATCACTAGCTTTTGCGGAGACG. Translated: CSARPSLAFAET. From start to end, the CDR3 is CSARPSLAFAETQYF.

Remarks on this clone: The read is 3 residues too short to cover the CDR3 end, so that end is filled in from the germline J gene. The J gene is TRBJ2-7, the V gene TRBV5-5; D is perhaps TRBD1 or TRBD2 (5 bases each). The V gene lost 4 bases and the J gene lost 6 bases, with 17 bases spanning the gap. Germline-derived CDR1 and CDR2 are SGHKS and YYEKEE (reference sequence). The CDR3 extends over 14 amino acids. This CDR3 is CASSPLRGAFEQYF. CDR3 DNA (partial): TGTGCCAGCAGCCCCCTGAGGGGAGCGTTCGAG.

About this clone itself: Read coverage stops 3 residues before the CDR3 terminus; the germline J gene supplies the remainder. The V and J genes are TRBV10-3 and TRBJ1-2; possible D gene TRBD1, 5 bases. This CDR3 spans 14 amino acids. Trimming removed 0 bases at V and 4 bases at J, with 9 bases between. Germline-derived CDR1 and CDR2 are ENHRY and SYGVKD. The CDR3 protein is CAISESGQVYGYTF. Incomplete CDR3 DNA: TGTGCCATCAGTGAGTCGGGGCAGGTCTATGGC.

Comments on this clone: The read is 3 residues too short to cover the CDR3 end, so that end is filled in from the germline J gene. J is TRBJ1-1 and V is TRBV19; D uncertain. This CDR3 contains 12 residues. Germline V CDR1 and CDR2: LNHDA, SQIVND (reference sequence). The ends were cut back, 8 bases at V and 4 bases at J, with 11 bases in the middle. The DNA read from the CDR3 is TGTGCCAGTTCGCCAGGCCTCACTGAA. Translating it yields CASSPGLTE. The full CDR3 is CASSPGLTEAFF.

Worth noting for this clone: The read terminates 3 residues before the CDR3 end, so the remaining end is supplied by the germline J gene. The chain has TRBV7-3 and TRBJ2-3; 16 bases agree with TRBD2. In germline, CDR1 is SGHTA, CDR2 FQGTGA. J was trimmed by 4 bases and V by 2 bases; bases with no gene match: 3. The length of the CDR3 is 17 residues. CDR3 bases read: TGTGCCAGCAGCTTAGAGGGACTAGCGGGGGGGCCAGATACG. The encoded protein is CASSLEGLAGGPDT. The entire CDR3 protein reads CASSLEGLAGGPDTQYF.

The sequenced part of the CDR3 DNA is TGTGCCATCAGCAGGACTAGCGGGGTACAAGAGACC. Translation gives CAISRTSGVQET. The whole CDR3 region reads CAISRTSGVQETQYF. V is TRBV10-3 and J is TRBJ2-5; TRBD2 agrees at 12 bases. The missing CDR3 end, 3 residues past where the read stops, is filled in from the germline J gene. V lost 6 bases and J lost 2; bases outside the gene matches: 4. CDR3 length: 15 residues. The germline V gene has CDR1 ENHRY and CDR2 SYGVKD.

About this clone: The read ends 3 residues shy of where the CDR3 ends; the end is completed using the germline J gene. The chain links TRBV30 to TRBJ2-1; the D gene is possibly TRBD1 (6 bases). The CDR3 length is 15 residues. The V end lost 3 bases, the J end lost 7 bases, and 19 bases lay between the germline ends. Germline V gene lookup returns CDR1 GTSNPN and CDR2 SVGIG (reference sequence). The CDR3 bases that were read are TGTGCCTGGAGAGTGGGGGCGACCTGGGGAAATGAG. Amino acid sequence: CAWRVGATWGNE. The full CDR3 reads CAWRVGATWGNEQFF.

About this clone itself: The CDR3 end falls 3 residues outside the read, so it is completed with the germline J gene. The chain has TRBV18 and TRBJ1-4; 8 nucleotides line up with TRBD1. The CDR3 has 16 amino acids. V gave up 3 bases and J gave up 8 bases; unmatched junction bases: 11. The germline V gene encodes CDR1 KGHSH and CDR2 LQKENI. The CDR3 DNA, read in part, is TGTGCCAGCTCACCTTTCAAGGACAGGGATGGCGAAAAA. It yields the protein CASSPFKDRDGEK. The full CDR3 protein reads CASSPFKDRDGEKLFF.